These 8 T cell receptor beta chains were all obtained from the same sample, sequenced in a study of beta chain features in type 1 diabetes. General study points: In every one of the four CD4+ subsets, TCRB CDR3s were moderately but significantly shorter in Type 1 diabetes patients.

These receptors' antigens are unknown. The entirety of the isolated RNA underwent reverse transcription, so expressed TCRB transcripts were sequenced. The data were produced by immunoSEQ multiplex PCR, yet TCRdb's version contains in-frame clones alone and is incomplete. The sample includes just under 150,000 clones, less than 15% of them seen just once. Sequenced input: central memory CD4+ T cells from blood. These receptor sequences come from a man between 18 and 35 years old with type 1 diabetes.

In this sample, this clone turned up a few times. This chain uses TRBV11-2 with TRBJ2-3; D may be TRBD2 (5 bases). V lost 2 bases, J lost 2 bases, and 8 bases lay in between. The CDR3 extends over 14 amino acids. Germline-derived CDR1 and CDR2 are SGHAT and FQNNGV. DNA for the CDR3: TGTGCCAGCAGCTTAAGCGGCTACACAGATACGCAGTATTTT. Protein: CASSLSGYTDTQYF.

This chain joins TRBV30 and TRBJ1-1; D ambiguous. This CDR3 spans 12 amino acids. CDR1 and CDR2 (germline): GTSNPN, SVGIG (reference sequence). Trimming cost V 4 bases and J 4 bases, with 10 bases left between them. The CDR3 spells CAWTGLGTEAFF. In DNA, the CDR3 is TGTGCCTGGACCGGGTTAGGCACTGAAGCTTTCTTT.

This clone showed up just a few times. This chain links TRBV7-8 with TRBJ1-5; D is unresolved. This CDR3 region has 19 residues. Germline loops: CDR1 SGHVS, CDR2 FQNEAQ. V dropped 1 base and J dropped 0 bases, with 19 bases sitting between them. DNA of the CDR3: TGTGCCAGCAGCTTAGGGTATACATGGACGGAGGATAGCAATCAGCCCCAGCATTTT. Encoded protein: CASSLGYTWTEDSNQPQHF.

CDR3 protein: CASSPGTGGSTGELFF. For the CDR3, the DNA is TGCGCCAGCAGCCCCGGGACAGGGGGCAGCACCGGGGAGCTGTTTTTT. V is TRBV5-1 and J is TRBJ2-2; 12 bases are a match to TRBD1. V gave up 4 bases and J gave up 4 bases; unmatched junction bases: 5. Germline values: CDR1 SGHRS, CDR2 YFSETQ. CDR3 length: 16 amino acids.

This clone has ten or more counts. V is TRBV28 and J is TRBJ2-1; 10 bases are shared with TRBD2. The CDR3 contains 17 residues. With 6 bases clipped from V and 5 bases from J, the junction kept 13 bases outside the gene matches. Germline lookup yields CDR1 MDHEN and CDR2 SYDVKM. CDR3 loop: CASSPPGSGGANNEQFF. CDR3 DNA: TGTGCCAGCAGCCCACCGGGAAGCGGGGGGGCCAACAATGAGCAGTTCTTC.

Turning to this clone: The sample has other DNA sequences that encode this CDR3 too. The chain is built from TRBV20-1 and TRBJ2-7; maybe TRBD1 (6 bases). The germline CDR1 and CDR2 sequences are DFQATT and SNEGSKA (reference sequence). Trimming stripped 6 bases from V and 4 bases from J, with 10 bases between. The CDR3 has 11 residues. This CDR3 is CSANRDYEQYF. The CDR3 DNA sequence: TGCAGTGCGAACAGGGATTACGAGCAGTACTTC.

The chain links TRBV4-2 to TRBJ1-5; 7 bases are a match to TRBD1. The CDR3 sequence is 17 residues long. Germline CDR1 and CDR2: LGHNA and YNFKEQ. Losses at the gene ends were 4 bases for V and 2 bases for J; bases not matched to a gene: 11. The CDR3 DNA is TGTGCCAGCAGCCCATCTACAGGGGAAAGTGGCAATCAGCCCCAGCATTTT. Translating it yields CASSPSTGESGNQPQHF.

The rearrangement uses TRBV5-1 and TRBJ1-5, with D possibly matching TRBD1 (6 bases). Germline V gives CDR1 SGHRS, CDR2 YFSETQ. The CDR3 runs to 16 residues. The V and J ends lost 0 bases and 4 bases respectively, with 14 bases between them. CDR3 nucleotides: TGCGCCAGCAGCTTGGACGGGGCAGGGGATAATCAGCCCCAGCATTTT. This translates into CASSLDGAGDNQPQHF. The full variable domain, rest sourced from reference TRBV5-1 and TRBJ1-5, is KAGVTQTPRYLIKTRGQQVTLSCSPISGHRSVSWYQQTPGQGLQFLFEYFSETQRNKGNFPGRFSGRQFSNSRSEMNVSTLELGDSALYLCASSLDGAGDNQPQHFGDGTRLSIL.